This paragraph covers one T cell receptor beta chain sequence. What it binds is not known. Execution of the assay was at deep level. TCRdb keeps only in-frame clones here, not all; method: immunoSEQ multiplex PCR. The sample consists of roughly 2.2 million clones, over 90% of them appearing once. The sample comes from a study of shared clonotypes between healthy human individuals. Study details: Those who served as donors were a couple of women and a few men between the ages of 18 and 49. Study-level results: Larger estimated richness was generally recorded for naive subsets relative to memory subsets. Generation probabilities were higher for clonotypes shared across all four sorted-subset donors than for unshared ones.

Germline V lookup: CDR1 WSHSY, CDR2 SAAADI. CDR3 length: 13 residues. V lost 4 bases and J lost 2, with 8 bases in between. This clonotype was obtained from a man aged 18 to 35 in good health. Some clones in this sample may be carry-over from other donors' samples. Sequencing input: naive CD4+ T cells from PBMCs. Subset of the sample: CD45RA+ positively selected. This chain uses TRBV10-2 with TRBJ1-2; D is perhaps TRBD1 (5 bases). CDR3 in DNA: TGCGCCAGCAGTGTCGAGGGGAACTATGGCTACACCTTC. It codes for CASSVEGNYGYTF.